This is a list of T cell receptor beta chains from one sample in a study of blood T cell repertoires in COVID-19. TCRdb's table, derived via immunoSEQ multiplex PCR, lists solely in-frame clones and lacks some. The data contain under 80,000 clones, around 90% of them singletons. Specimen: peripheral blood. Every receptor here comes from a man aged 70-80 years with acute or convalescent COVID-19. Both conserved end residues are part of each CDR3. A D gene is named only where the DNA matches it firmly. Some rows have no size entry. The others give once, few or many, or a class for an expanded clone.

CASSDLGLGNDEQFF | TGTGCCAGCAGTGATCTGGGACTAGGGAACGATGAGCAGTTCTTC | TRBD2 | TRBJ2-1 | . | TRBV2
CASSVSGGRANYGYTF | TGTGCCAGCAGCGTGTCGGGGGGCAGGGCCAACTATGGCTACACCTTC | . | TRBJ1-2 | . | TRBV9
CASSTTGTNTEAFF | TGTGCCAGCAGCACGACAGGGACAAACACTGAAGCTTTCTTT | TRBD1 | TRBJ1-1 | . | TRBV5-6
CASSRRDLGQETQYF | TGTGCCAGCAGTAGGCGAGACCTAGGCCAAGAGACCCAGTACTTC | . | TRBJ2-5 | . | TRBV6-6
CASSYGSFNDYEQYF | TGTGCCAGCAGTTATGGTAGTTTTAACGACTACGAGCAGTACTTC | . | TRBJ2-7 | . | TRBV28
CASSPRGEYGYTF | TGCGCCAGCAGCCCGCGGGGAGAATATGGCTACACCTTC | . | TRBJ1-2 | . | TRBV4-1
CASSFGVNQPQHF | TGTGCCAGCAGTTTCGGGGTCAATCAGCCCCAGCATTTT | . | TRBJ1-5 | few | TRBV27
CASASGGGQETQYF | TGTGCCAGCGCCAGCGGGGGGGGCCAAGAGACCCAGTACTTC | TRBD2 | TRBJ2-5 | . | TRBV2
CASSEPSGGNIQYF | TGCGCCAGCAGTGAACCGAGCGGGGGGAACATTCAGTACTTC | TRBD2 | TRBJ2-4 | . | TRBV10-1
CASSLGGAGGTGSETQYF | TGTGCCAGCAGCTTAGGCGGAGCGGGAGGGACGGGGTCAGAGACCCAGTACTTC | TRBD2 | TRBJ2-5 | once | TRBV7-8
CASSPPGYKTEAFF | TGTGCCAGCAGCCCGCCAGGTTATAAGACTGAAGCTTTCTTT | . | TRBJ1-1 | . | TRBV9
CASSPRRGPTEAFF | TGTGCCAGCAGCCCAAGGAGGGGGCCCACTGAAGCTTTCTTT | TRBD1 | TRBJ1-1 | few | TRBV3-1/TRBV3-2
CASSQGTGSNQPQHF | TGTGCCAGCAGCCAAGGGACAGGGAGCAATCAGCCCCAGCATTTT | TRBD1 | TRBJ1-5 | . | TRBV3-1/TRBV3-2
CSLRIQGSEQFF | TGCAGCTTACGGATCCAGGGGAGCGAGCAGTTCTTC | . | TRBJ2-1 | once | TRBV29-1
CASSLTIAGGSYNEQFF | TGTGCCAGCAGCTTAACCATAGCGGGAGGGTCCTACAATGAGCAGTTCTTC | TRBD2 | TRBJ2-1 | . | TRBV7-3
CASSRDRSYGYTF | TGCGCCAGCAGTAGGGACAGAAGCTATGGCTACACCTTC | TRBD1 | TRBJ1-2 | . | TRBV10-1
CASSLQGRANEQFF | TGTGCCAGTAGTCTCCAGGGGCGCGCCAATGAGCAGTTCTTC | . | TRBJ2-1 | . | TRBV19
CASSQFSTSGRRGSEQYF | TGTGCCAGCAGCCAGTTTTCGACTAGCGGGAGGAGGGGCAGCGAGCAGTACTTC | TRBD2 | TRBJ2-7 | . | TRBV3-1/TRBV3-2
CASSERGSTDTQYF | TGTGCCAGCAGTGAACGGGGAAGCACAGATACGCAGTATTTT | . | TRBJ2-3 | . | TRBV6-1
CASSQDKGDLYGYTF | TGTGCCAGCAGCCAAGATAAAGGGGATCTCTATGGCTACACCTTC | . | TRBJ1-2 | . | TRBV3-1/TRBV3-2
CASSSKGGQGNTGELFF | TGTGCCAGCAGCTCAAAAGGGGGACAGGGGAACACCGGGGAGCTGTTTTTT | TRBD1 | TRBJ2-2 | . | TRBV7-6
CASSPRSEPGNTEAFF | TGTGCCAGCTCACCACGTTCCGAGCCAGGGAACACTGAAGCTTTCTTT | . | TRBJ1-1 | . | TRBV18
CASSLEVTGELFF | TGTGCCAGCAGTTTGGAGGTCACCGGGGAGCTGTTTTTT | . | TRBJ2-2 | . | TRBV12-3/TRBV12-4
CASSPISGGPDTQYF | TGTGCCAGCTCACCAATTTCGGGGGGGCCGGATACGCAGTATTTT | TRBD2 | TRBJ2-3 | few | TRBV18
CASGTSETYEQYF | TGTGCCAGCGGGACTAGCGAAACCTACGAGCAGTACTTC | TRBD2 | TRBJ2-7 | . | TRBV28
CASSTGLAGAAQYF | TGTGCCAGCAGCACGGGACTAGCGGGGGCGGCCCAGTACTTC | TRBD2 | TRBJ2-5 | . | TRBV5-6
CASYLGARRALSGYTF | TGTGCCAGCTACTTAGGGGCTCGCAGAGCTCTGAGTGGCTACACCTTC | . | TRBJ1-2 | . | TRBV2